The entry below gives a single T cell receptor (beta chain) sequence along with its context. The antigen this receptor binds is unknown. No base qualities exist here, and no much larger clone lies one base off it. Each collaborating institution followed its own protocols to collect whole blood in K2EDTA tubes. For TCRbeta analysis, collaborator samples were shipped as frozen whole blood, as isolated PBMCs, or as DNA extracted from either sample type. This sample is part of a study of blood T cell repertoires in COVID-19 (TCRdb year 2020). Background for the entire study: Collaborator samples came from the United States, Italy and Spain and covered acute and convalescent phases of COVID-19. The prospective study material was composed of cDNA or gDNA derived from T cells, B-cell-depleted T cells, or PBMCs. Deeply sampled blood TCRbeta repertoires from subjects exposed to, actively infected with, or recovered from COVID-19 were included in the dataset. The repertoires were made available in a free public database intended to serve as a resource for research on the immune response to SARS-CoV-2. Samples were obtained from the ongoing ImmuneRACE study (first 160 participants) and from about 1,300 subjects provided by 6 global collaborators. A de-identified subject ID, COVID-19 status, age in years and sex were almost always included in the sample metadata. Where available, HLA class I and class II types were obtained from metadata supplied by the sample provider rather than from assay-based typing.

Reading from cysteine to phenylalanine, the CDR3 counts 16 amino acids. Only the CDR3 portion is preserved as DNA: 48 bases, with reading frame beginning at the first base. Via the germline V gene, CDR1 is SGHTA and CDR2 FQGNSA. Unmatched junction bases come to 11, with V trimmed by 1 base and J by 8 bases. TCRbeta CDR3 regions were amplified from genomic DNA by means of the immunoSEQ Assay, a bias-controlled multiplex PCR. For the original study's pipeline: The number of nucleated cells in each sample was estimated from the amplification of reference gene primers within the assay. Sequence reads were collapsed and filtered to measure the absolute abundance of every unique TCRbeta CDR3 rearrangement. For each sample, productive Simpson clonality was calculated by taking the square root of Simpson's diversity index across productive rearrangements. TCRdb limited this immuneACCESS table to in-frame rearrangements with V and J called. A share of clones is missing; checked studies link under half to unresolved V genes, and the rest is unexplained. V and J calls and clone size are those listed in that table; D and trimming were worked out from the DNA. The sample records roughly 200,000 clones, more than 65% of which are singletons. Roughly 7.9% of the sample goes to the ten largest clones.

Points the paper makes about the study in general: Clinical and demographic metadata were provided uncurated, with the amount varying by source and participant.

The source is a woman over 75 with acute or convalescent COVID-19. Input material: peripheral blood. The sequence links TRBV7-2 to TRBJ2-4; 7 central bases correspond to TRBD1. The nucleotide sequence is TGTGCCAGCAGCTTAGTTTTGAGGGGGCTAGGGTACATTCAGTACTTC. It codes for CASSLVLRGLGYIQYF.